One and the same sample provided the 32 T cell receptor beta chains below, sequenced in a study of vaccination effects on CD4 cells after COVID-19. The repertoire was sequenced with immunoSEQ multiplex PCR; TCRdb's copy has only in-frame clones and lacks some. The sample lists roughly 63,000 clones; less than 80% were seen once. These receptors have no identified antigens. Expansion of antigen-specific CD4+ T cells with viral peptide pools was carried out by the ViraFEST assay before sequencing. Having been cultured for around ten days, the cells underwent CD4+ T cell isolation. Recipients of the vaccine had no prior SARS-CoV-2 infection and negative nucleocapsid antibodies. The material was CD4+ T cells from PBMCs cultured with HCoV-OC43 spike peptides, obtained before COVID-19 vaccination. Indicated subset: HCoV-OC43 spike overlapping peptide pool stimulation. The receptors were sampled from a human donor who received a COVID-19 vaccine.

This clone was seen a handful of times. CDR3: CASSWGQGNTEAFF. DNA of the CDR3: TGCGCCAGCAGCTGGGGACAGGGGAACACTGAAGCTTTCTTT. The rearrangement joins TRBV5-1 to TRBJ1-1; 9 positions agree with TRBD1. CDR1 is SGHRS and CDR2 is YFSETQ in the germline V gene. J gave up 1 base and V 3 bases, and 1 base lay outside the gene matches. This CDR3 comprises 14 residues.

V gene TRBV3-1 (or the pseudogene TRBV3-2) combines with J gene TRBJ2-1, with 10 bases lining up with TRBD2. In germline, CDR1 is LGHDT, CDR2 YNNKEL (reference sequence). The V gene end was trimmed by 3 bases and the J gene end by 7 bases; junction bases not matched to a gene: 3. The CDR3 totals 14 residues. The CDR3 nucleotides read TGTGCCAGCAGCCAGCTAGCGGGGGTGAATGAGCAGTTCTTC. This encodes CASSQLAGVNEQFF.

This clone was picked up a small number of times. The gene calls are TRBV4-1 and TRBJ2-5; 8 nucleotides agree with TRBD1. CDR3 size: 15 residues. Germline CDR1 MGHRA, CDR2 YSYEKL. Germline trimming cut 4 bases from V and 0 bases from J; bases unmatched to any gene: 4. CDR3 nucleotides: TGCGCCAGCAGCCGGCAACAGGGGGACCAAGAGACCCAGTACTTC. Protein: CASSRQQGDQETQYF.

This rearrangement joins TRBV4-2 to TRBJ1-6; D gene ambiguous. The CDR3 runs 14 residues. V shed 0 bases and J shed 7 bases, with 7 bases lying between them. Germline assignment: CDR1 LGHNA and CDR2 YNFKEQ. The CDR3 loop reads CASSQEGGNSPLHF. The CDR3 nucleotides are TGTGCCAGCAGCCAAGAGGGAGGGAATTCACCCCTCCACTTT.

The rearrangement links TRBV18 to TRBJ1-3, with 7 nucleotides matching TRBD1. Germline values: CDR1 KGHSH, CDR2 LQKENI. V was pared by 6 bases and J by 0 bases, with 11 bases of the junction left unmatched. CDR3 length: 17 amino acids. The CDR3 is CASSQSSGQFSGNTIYF. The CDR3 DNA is TGTGCCAGCTCCCAATCCTCGGGACAGTTCTCTGGAAACACCATATATTTT.

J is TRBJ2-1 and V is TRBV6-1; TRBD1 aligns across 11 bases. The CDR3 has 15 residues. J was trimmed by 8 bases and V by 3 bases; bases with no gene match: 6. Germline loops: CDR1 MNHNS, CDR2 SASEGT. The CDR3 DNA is TGTGCCAGCAGTGATGGGACAGGGGGTAATGATGAGCAGTTCTTC. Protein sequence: CASSDGTGGNDEQFF.

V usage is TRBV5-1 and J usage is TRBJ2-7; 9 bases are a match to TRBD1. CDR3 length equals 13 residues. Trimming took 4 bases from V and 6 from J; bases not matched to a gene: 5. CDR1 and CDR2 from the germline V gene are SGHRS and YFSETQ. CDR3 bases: TGCGCCAGCAGCCCGGGACAGGGAGGCGAGCAGTACGTC. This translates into CASSPGQGGEQYV.

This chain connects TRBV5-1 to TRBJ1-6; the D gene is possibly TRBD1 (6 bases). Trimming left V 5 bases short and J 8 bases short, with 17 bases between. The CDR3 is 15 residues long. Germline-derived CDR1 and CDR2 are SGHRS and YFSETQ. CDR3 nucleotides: TGCGCCAGCAGTAAAGGACAGCCTGGAGATTCACCCCTCCACTTT. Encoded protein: CASSKGQPGDSPLHF.

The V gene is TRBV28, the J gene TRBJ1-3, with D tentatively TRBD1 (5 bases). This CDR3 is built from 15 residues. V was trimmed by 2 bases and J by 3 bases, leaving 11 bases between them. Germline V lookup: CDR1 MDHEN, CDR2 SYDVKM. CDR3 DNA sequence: TGTGCCAGCAGTTTAATGGGGCAGGGTGGAAACACCATATATTTT. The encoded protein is CASSLMGQGGNTIYF.

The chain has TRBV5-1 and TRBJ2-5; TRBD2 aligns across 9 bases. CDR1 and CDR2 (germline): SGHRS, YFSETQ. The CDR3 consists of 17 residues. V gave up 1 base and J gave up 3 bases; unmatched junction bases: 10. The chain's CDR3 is CASSLNLAGGTEETQYF. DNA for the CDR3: TGCGCCAGCAGCTTGAACTTGGCGGGGGGGACTGAAGAGACCCAGTACTTC.

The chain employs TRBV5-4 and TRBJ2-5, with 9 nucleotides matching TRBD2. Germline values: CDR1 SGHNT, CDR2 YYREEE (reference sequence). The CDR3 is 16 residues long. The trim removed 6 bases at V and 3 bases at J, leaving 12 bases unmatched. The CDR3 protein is CASTSGKKRGEETQYF. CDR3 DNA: TGTGCCAGCACCTCAGGGAAAAAGCGGGGGGAAGAGACCCAGTACTTC. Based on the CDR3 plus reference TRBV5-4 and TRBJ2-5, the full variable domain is ETGVTQSPTHLIKTRGQQVTLRCSSQSGHNTVSWYQQALGQGPQFIFQYYREEENGRGNFPPRFSGLQFPNYSSELNVNALELDDSALYLCASTSGKKRGEETQYFGPGTRLLVL.

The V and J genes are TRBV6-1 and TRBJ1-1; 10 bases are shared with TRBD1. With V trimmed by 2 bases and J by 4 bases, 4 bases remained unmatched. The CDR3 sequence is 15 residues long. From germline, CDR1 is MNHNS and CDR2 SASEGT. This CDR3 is CASSEWWTGGTEAFF. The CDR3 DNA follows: TGTGCCAGCAGTGAATGGTGGACAGGGGGCACTGAAGCTTTCTTT.

CDR3 sequence reads: CASRDSLRSNQPQHF. In DNA, the CDR3 is TGTGCCAGCAGGGACAGTCTGAGGAGCAATCAGCCCCAGCATTTT. The chain combines TRBV6-1 with TRBJ1-5; D possibly corresponds to TRBD1 (6 bases). The CDR3 spans 15 residues. V gave up 6 bases and J gave up 1 base, with 13 bases separating them. Germline values: CDR1 MNHNS, CDR2 SASEGT.

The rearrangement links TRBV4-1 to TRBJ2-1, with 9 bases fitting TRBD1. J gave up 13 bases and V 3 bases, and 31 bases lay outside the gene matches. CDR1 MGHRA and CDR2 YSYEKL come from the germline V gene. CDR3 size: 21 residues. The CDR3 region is CASSHPDGSDRGWLAAWEQFF. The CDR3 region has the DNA TGCGCCAGCAGCCACCCGGATGGGTCCGACAGGGGGTGGCTAGCGGCCTGGGAACAGTTCTTC.

This CDR3 reads CASSLLPGQGKETQYF. CDR3 sequence (DNA): TGTGCCAGCAGCTTACTCCCAGGACAGGGGAAAGAGACCCAGTACTTC. The J gene is TRBJ2-5, the V gene TRBV7-2; the match to TRBD1 covers 9 bases. Germline assignment: CDR1 SGHTA and CDR2 FQGNSA. The V segment lost 2 bases and the J segment 3 bases; nucleotides outside the gene matches: 7. This CDR3 contains 16 residues.

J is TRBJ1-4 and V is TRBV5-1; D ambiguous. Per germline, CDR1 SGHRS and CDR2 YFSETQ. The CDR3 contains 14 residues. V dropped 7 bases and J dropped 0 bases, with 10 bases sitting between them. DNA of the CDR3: TGCGCCAGCGCCAAATCTGCAACTAATGAAAAACTGTTTTTT. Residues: CASAKSATNEKLFF. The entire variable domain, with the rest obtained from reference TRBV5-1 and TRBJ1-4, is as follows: KAGVTQTPRYLIKTRGQQVTLSCSPISGHRSVSWYQQTPGQGLQFLFEYFSETQRNKGNFPGRFSGRQFSNSRSEMNVSTLELGDSALYLCASAKSATNEKLFFGSGTQLSVL.

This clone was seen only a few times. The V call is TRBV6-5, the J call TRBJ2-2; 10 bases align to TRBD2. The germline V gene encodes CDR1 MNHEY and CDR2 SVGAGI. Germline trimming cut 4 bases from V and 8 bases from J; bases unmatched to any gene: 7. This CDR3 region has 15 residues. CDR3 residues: CASSSRGLAYGELFF. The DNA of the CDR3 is TGTGCCAGCAGTTCCCGGGGACTAGCGTATGGGGAGCTGTTTTTT.

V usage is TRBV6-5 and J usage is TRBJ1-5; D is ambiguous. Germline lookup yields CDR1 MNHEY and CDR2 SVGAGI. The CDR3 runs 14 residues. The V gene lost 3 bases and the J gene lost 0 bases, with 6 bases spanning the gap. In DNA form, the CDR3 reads TGTGCCAGCAGTTATGAGTATAGCAATCAGCCCCAGCATTTT. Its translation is CASSYEYSNQPQHF.

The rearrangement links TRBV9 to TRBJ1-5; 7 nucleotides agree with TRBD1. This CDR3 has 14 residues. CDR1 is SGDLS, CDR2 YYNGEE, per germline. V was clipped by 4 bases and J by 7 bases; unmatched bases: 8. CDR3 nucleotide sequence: TGTGCCAGCAGCCGCACAGGGGCAGGGCAGCCCCAGCATTTT. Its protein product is CASSRTGAGQPQHF. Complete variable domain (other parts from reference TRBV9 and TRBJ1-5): DSGVTQTPKHLITATGQRVTLRCSPRSGDLSVYWYQQSLDQGLQFLIQYYNGEERAKGNILERFSAQQFPDLHSELNLSSLELGDSALYFCASSRTGAGQPQHFGDGTRLSIL.

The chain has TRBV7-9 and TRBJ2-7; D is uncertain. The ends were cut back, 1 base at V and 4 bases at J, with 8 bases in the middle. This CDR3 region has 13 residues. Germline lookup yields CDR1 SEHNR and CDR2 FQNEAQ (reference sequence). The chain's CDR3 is CASSLGAVYEQYV. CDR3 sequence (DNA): TGTGCCAGCAGCTTAGGTGCGGTTTACGAGCAGTACGTC.

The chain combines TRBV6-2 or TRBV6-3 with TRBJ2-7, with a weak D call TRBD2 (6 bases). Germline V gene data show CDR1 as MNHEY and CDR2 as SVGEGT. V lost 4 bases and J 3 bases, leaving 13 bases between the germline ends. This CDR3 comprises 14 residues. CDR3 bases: TGTGCCAGCAGTTCCGGGACTCGAAGCTACGAGCAGTACGTC. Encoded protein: CASSSGTRSYEQYV.

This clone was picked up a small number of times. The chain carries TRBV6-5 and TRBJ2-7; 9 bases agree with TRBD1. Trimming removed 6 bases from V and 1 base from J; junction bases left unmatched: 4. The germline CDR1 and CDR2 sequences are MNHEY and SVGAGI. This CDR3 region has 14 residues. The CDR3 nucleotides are TGTGCCAGCAGACGGGACAGGGTATCCTACGAGCAGTACGTC. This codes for CASRRDRVSYEQYV.

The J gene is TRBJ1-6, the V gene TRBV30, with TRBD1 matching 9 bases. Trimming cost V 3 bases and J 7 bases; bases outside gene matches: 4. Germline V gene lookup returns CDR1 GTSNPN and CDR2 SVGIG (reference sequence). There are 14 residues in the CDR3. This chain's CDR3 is CAWSDGTGNSPLHF. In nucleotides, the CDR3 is TGTGCCTGGAGCGACGGGACAGGGAATTCACCCCTCCACTTT.

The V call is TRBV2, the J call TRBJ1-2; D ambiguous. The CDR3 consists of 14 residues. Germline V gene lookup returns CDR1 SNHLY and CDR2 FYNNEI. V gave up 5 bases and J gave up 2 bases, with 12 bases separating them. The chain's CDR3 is CASSRGMVNYGYTF. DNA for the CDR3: TGTGCCAGCAGTCGGGGTATGGTAAACTATGGCTACACCTTC.

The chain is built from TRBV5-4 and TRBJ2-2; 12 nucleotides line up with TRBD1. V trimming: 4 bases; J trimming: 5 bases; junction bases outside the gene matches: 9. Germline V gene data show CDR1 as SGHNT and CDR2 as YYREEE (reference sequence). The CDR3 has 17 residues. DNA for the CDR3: TGTGCCAGCAGCCTGGGACAGGGGGCGCGGCGGACCGGGGAGCTGTTTTTT. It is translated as CASSLGQGARRTGELFF.

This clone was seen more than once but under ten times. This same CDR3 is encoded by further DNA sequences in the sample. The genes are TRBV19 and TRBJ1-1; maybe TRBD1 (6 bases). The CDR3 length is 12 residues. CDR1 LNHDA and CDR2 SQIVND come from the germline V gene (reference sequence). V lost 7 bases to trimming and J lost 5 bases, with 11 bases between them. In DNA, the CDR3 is TGTGCCAGTATCAGGGGAGAAACTGAAGCTTTCTTT. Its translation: CASIRGETEAFF.

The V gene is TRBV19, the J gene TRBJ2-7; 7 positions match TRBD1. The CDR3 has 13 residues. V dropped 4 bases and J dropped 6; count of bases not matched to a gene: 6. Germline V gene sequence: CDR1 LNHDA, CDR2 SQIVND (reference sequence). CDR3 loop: CASSTTTGVEQYV. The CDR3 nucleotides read TGTGCCAGTAGTACGACCACAGGGGTCGAGCAGTACGTC.

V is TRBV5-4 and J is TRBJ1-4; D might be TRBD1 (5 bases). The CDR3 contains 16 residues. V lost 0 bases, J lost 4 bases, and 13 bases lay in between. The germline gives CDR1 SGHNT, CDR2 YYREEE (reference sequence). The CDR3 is CASSLGKYGGNEKLFF. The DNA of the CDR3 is TGTGCCAGCAGCTTGGGAAAATACGGGGGTAATGAAAAACTGTTTTTT.

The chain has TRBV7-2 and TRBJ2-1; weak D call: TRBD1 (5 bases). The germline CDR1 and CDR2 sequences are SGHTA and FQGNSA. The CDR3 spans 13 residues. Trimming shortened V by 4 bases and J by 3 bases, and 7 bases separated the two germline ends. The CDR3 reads CASSYQGYNEQFF. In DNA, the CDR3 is TGTGCCAGCAGCTATCAGGGCTACAATGAGCAGTTCTTC.

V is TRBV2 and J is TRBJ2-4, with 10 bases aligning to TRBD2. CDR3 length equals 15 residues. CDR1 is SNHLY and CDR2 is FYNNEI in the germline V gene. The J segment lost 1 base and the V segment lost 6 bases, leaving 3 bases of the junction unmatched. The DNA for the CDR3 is TGTGCCAGCAGCTCGACTAGCGGGGCCAAAAACATTCAGTACTTC. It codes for CASSSTSGAKNIQYF.

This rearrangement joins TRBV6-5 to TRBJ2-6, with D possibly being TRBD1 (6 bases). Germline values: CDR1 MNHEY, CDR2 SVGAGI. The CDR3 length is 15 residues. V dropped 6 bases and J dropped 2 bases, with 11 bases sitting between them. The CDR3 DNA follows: TGTGCCAGCAGGCCACAGGGAACTGGGGCCAACGTCCTGACTTTC. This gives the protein CASRPQGTGANVLTF.

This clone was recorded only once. The CDR3 DNA is TGTGCCAGCAGCACCTACAGGTCCATCACGGGCAATGAGCAGTTCTTC. Translated: CASSTYRSITGNEQFF. V usage is TRBV7-3 and J usage is TRBJ2-1, with D perhaps matching TRBD1 (5 bases). Trimming cost V 5 bases and J 6 bases, with 20 bases left between them. CDR1 is SGHTA, CDR2 FQGTGA, per germline. CDR3 size: 16 residues.